This T cell receptor beta chain was found in a study of T cell repertoires in cytomegalovirus infection. Study-level background: Public signatures in TCR beta pointed to CMV infection and matching HLA type. Whole-study findings and limits: In two of eight donors, the top clonotype was HLA-C-restricted CMV-specific.

The V end was cut by 6 bases, the J end by 6 bases, with 12 bases between. There are 12 residues in the CDR3. Comment on this clonotype: Its antigen is undetermined.

From the reads, TCRdb called clonotypes with MiXCR, one entry per CDR3 protein. The data contain around 500,000 distinct CDR3 sequences, approximately 40% of them singletons. The sequences come from cultured PBMCs, collected from culture after CMV antigen stimulation. The sequence was obtained from a human donor in good health (CMV status not recorded). Some clones in this sample may be carry-over from other donors' samples. The chain carries TRBV12-3 or TRBV12-4 and TRBJ2-7; D is unclear. DNA of the CDR3: TGTGCCAGCAGAGTTAGTAGTTCCGAGCAGTACTTC. Its protein is CASRVSSSEQYF.